These 13 T cell receptor beta chains were sequenced from one sample in a study of T cells expressing NK-cell markers. TCRdb re-called the 5' RACE reads and shows each CDR3 protein once, DNA omitted. This sample's table reports 150,000 to 200,000 distinct CDR3 sequences. What was sequenced was blood T cells: a sorted CD56 or NKG2C T cell subset, CD4+ or CD8+ T cells, or bulk PBMC T cells (not recorded which). The receptor set was obtained from a woman aged 18 to 69 in good health.

The chain links TRBV11-2 to TRBJ2-1. The CDR3 length is 12 residues. CDR1 is SGHAT, CDR2 FQNNGV, per germline. The CDR3 reads CASSLGVRKQFF.

The V call is TRBV4-1, the J call TRBJ1-2. The CDR3 is made up of 13 amino acids. CDR1 is MGHRA, CDR2 YSYEKL, per germline. CDR3 sequence: CASSQDGNWGYTF.

This chain uses TRBV12-3 or TRBV12-4 with TRBJ1-5. The CDR3 contains 15 residues. The chain's CDR3 is CASSTTRISNQPQHF.

This chain joins TRBV12-3 or TRBV12-4 and TRBJ2-1; no DNA is available, so the TRBD2 call from TCRdb remains unchecked. The CDR3 runs to 14 residues. CDR3 amino acids: CASRRTSGPDEQFF.

V is TRBV7-8 and J is TRBJ2-6. Per germline, CDR1 SGHVS and CDR2 FQNEAQ. The CDR3 is 17 amino acids. CDR3 sequence reads: CASSALPGSSGANVLTF.

The rearrangement links TRBV6-1 to TRBJ2-7; the D gene TCRdb calls, TRBD2, cannot be checked with no DNA. The CDR3 consists of 17 residues. Germline lookup yields CDR1 MNHNS and CDR2 SASEGT. CDR3 residues: CASSQGIRLAGVYEQYF.

The chain links TRBV11-3 to TRBJ2-5. CDR3 length: 14 residues. Germline-derived CDR1 and CDR2 are SGHNT and YENEEA. CDR3 protein: CASSAGGSQETQYF.

The chain employs TRBV11-1 and TRBJ2-1; TCRdb proposes TRBD2, but this gene call is untestable without DNA. The germline gives CDR1 SGHAT, CDR2 FQDESV (reference sequence). The CDR3 loop spans 15 amino acids. CDR3 protein: CASSTPGLERGEQFF. Looking up the rest from reference TRBV11-1 and TRBJ2-1 gives the full variable domain: EAEVAQSPRYKITEKSQAVAFWCDPISGHATLYWYRQILGQGPELLVQFQDESVVDDSQLPKDRFSAERLKGVDSTLKIQPAELGDSAMYLCASSTPGLERGEQFFGPGTRLTVL.

The V call is TRBV27, the J call TRBJ2-5; the D gene TCRdb calls, TRBD1, cannot be checked with no DNA. The CDR3 is made up of 14 amino acids. CDR1 and CDR2 (germline): MNHEY, SMNVEV (reference sequence). CDR3: CASKIQGPTETQYF.

The chain joins TRBV12-3 or TRBV12-4 to TRBJ2-1; TCRdb proposes TRBD2, but this gene call is untestable without DNA. This CDR3 region has 16 residues. CDR3 region: CASSLLAGTLGNEQFF.

The V gene is TRBV3-1, the J gene TRBJ2-2. The germline V gene encodes CDR1 LGHDT and CDR2 YNNKEL (reference sequence). The CDR3 length is 17 residues. CDR3 protein: CASSQDVLLANTGELFF. Full variable domain (remainder filled in from reference TRBV3-1 and TRBJ2-2): DTAVSQTPKYLVTQMGNDKSIKCEQNLGHDTMYWYKQDSKKFLKIMFSYNNKELIINETVPNRFSPKSPDKAHLNLHINSLELGDSAVYFCASSQDVLLANTGELFFGEGSRLTVL.

V and J are TRBV29-1 and TRBJ1-2; TCRdb gives TRBD1 as the D gene, but with no DNA this cannot be confirmed. CDR1 SQVTM and CDR2 ANQGSEA come from the germline V gene. This CDR3 region has 14 residues. CDR3 protein: CSADRGTAVYGYTF.

The V and J genes are TRBV7-2 and TRBJ1-5. This CDR3 has 14 residues. Germline V CDR1 and CDR2: SGHTA, FQGNSA. CDR3 loop: CASSPRESKEPQHF.